This T cell receptor (beta chain) came from a study of shared clonotypes between healthy human individuals. Whole-study context: A donor's plate count was three for CD4 naive and three for CD4 memory; CD8 naive had two and CD8 memory one. Study findings and constraints: Generation probabilities were higher for clonotypes shared across all four sorted-subset donors than for unshared ones.

The method was immunoSEQ multiplex PCR; TCRdb's version includes in-frame clones alone and lacks a portion of them. The sample lists some 2 million clones; 85% to 95% were seen once. The donors, healthy adults who were HIV-negative, had experienced no recent acute infections or vaccinations. CDR1 MNHNY and CDR2 SVGAGI come from the germline V gene (reference sequence). The CDR3 runs 16 residues. V shed 7 bases, J shed 0 bases, and the junction held 8 bases outside the gene matches. A remark on this clone: The antigen remains undetermined.

The material sequenced was naive CD4+ T cells sorted from blood. Subset indicated: CD45RA+ positively selected. The clonotype comes from a man aged 18 to 35 in good health. This rearrangement joins TRBV6-6 to TRBJ2-1; 8 positions match TRBD1. The CDR3 nucleotides read TGTGCCAGCAACGACAGGGGACCCAGCTCCTACAATGAGCAGTTCTTC. Translating gives CASNDRGPSSYNEQFF.